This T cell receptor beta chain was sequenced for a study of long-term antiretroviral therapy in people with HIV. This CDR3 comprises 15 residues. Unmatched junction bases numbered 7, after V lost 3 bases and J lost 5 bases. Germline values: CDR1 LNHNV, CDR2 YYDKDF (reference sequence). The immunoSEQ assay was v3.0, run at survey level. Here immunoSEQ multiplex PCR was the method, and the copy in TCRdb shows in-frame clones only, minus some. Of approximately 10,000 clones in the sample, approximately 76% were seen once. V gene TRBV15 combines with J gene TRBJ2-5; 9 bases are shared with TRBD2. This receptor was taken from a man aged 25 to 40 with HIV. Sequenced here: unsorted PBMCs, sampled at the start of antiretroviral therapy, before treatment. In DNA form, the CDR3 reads TGTGCCACCAGCAGGGCGGGAGGGTTTAGTGAGACCCAGTACTTC. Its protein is CATSRAGGFSETQYF.